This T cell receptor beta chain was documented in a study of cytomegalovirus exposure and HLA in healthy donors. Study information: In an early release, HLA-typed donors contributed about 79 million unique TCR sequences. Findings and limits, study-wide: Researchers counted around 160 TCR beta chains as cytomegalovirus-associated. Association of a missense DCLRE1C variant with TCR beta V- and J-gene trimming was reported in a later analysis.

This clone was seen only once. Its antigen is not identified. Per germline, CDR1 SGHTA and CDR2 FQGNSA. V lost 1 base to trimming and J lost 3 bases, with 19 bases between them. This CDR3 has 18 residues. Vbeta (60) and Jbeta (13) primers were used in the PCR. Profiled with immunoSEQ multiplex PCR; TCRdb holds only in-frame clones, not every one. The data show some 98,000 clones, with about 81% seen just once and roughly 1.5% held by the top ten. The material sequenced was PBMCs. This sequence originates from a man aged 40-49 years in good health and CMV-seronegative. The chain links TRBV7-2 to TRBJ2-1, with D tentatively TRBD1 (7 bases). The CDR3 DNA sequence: TGTGCCAGCAGCTTAGTCCGGGACAGCTGGGAGGACTACAATGAGCAGTTCTTC. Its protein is CASSLVRDSWEDYNEQFF. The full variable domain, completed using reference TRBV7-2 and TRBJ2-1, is GAGVSQSPSNKVTEKGKDVELRCDPISGHTALYWYRQSLGQGLEFLIYFQGNSAPDKSGLPSDRFSAERTGGSVSTLTIQRTQQEDSAVYLCASSLVRDSWEDYNEQFFGPGTRLTVL.